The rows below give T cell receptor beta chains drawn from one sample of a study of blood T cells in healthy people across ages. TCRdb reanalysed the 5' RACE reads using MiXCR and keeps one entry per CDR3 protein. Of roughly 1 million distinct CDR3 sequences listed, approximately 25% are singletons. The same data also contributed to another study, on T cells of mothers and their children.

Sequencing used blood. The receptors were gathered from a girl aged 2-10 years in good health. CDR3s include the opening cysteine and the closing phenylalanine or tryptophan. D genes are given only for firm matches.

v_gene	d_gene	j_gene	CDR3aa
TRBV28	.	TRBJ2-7	CASSFTLGQAESYEQYF
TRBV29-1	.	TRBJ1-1	CSVPGQEAFF
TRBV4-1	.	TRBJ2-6	CASSDDSGANVLTF
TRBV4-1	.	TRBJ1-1	CASSQNSGVSEAFF
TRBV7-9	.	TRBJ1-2	CASSLAHVGSPYGYTF
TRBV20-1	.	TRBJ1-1	CSAGNEAFF
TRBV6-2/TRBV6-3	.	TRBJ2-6	CASSIRLSGANVLTF
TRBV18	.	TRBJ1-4	CASSLSYGTPEKLFF
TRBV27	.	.	CASSIYRRCCNEQFF
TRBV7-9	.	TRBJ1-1	CASSPPGASRLSEAFF
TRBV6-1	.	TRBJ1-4	CASSRTTTNEKLFF
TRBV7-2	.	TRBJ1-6	CASSPGEGTPLHF
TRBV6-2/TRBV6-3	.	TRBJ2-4	CASSLSQGNIQYF
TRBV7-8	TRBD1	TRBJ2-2	CASSLGTGKTGELFF
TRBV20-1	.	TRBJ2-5	CSARGGMEETQYF
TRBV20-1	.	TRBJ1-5	CSARDRRSKSNQPQHF
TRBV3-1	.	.	CASSQDERRVQFF
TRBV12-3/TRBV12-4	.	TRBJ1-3	CASSFGAAGNTIYF
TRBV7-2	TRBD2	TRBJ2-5	CASLAGGGGTQYF
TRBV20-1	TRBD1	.	CSASPGQGGDEQFF
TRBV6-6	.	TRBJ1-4	CASSPPAPSGEKLFF
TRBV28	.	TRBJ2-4	CASSYGLAGQGDIQYF
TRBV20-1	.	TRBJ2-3	CSARDSGTDTQYF
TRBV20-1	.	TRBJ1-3	CSARWDSRNTIYF
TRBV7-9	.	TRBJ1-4	CASSLMERASGKLFF
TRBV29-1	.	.	CSVEDQPATHADEQFF
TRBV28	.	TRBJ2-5	CASSFSQGQETQYF
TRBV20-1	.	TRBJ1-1	CSASLGGRTEAFF
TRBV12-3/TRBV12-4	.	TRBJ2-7	CASSFSWVEQYF
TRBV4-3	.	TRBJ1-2	CASSQDKGTTDHFYGYTF